The clone carrying this T cell receptor (beta chain) showed up many times. The data stem from a study of patients and donors after allogeneic stem cell transplantation. TCRdb passed the RT-PCR reads through MiXCR, listing each CDR3 protein once. This table holds about a million distinct CDR3 sequences, approximately 19% found once. The CDR3 length is 14 residues. Deletions cut 5 bases from V and 2 bases from J, with 10 bases between. Looked up from germline, CDR1 is SGHAT and CDR2 is FQNNGV. The V call is TRBV11-2, the J call TRBJ1-5, with D unresolved. The sample consisted of blood, either unsorted or a sorted T cell fraction (not recorded which). The receptor was derived from a human donor who was either an allogeneic HSCT recipient or a stem cell or donor lymphocyte infusion donor (not recorded which). It is not recorded whose cells these are; they may come from a transplant donor. CDR3 nucleotide sequence: TGTGCCAGCAGCACCCGACCAGGCAATCAGCCCCAGCATTTT. Amino acid sequence: CASSTRPGNQPQHF. The entire variable domain, with the rest obtained from reference TRBV11-2 and TRBJ1-5, is as follows: EAGVAQSPRYKIIEKRQSVAFWCNPISGHATLYWYQQILGQGPKLLIQFQNNGVVDDSQLPKDRFSAERLKGVDSTLKIQPAKLEDSAVYLCASSTRPGNQPQHFGDGTRLSIL.